The entry that follows covers one T cell receptor (beta chain) sequence. Profiled with immunoSEQ multiplex PCR; TCRdb holds only in-frame clones, not every one. In the table there are fewer than 80,000 clones, 92% of which are singletons. The entry originates in a study of human versus mouse CDR3 diversity and MHC coevolution. Sequenced material: naive CD4+ T cells from blood. Subset here: CD45RO-negative CD62L-positive naive CD4 T cells. This receptor was identified in a person aged 30-69 years in good health.

CDR3: CASSRSTGQGLRYEQYF. The DNA of the CDR3 is TGTGCCAGCAGTCGAAGCACGGGACAGGGATTGCGGTACGAGCAGTACTTC. The chain employs TRBV28 and TRBJ2-7; TRBD1 aligns across 9 bases. The CDR3 is 17 amino acids. Germline CDR1 is MDHEN and CDR2 is SYDVKM. The V segment lost 5 bases and the J segment 4 bases; nucleotides outside the gene matches: 15.